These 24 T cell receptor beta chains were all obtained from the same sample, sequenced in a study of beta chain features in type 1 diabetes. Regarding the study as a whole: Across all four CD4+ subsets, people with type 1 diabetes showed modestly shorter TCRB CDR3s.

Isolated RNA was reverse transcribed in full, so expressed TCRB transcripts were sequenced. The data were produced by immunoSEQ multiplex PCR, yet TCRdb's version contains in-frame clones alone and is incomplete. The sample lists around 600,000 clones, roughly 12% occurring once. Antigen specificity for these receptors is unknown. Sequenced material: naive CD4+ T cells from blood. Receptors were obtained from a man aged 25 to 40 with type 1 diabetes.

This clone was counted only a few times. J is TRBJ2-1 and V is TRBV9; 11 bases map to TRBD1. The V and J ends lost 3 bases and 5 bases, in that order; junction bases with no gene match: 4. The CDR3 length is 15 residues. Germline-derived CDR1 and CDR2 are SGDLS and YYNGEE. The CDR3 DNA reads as TGTGCCAGCAGCGGTGGGACAGGGGGACACAATGAGCAGTTCTTC. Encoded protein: CASSGGTGGHNEQFF.

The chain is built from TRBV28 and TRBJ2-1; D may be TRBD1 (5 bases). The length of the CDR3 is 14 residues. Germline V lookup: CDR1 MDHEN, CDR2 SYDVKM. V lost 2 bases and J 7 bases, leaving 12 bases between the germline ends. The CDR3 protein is CASSLIQGMNEQFF. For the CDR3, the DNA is TGTGCCAGCAGTTTAATCCAGGGCATGAATGAGCAGTTCTTC.

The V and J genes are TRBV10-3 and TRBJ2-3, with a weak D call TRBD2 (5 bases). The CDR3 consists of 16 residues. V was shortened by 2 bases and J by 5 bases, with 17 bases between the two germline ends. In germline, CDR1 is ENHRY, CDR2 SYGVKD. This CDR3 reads CAISERQSSRGDTQYF. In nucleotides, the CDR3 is TGTGCCATCAGTGAGCGGCAGTCAAGCCGGGGAGATACGCAGTATTTT.

The CDR3 region has the DNA TGTGCCAGTAGTTTTCGGACAGGGGAGCATCAGCCCCAGCATTTT. It is translated as CASSFRTGEHQPQHF. The chain is built from TRBV19 and TRBJ1-5, with 9 nucleotides matching TRBD1. The trim removed 5 bases at V and 5 bases at J, leaving 7 bases unmatched. Germline assignment: CDR1 LNHDA and CDR2 SQIVND (reference sequence). There are 15 residues in the CDR3. Supplemented by reference TRBV19 and TRBJ1-5, the full variable domain reads DGGITQSPKYLFRKEGQNVTLSCEQNLNHDAMYWYRQDPGQGLRLIYYSQIVNDFQKGDIAEGYSVSREKKESFPLTVTSAQKNPTAFYLCASSFRTGEHQPQHFGDGTRLSIL.

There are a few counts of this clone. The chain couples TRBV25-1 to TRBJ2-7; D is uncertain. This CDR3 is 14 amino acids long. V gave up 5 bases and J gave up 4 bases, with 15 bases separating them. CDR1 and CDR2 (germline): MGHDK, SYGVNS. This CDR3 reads CASSQPGEQYEQYF. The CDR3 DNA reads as TGTGCCAGCAGTCAACCTGGGGAACAGTACGAGCAGTACTTC.

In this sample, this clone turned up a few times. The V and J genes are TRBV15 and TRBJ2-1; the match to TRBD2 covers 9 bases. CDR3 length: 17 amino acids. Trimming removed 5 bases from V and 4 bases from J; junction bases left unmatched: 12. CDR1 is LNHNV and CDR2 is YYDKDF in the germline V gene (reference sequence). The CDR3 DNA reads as TGTGCCACCAGCTTGGAACTAAGCGGGGGGTGGTACAATGAGCAGTTCTTC. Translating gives CATSLELSGGWYNEQFF.

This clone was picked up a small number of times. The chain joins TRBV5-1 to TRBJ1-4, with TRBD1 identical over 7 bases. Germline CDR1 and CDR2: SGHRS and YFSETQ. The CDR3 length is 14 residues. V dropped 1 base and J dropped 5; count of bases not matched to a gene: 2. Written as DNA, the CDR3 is TGCGCCAGCAGCTTGCAACAGGGGAATGAAAAACTGTTTTTT. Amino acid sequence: CASSLQQGNEKLFF. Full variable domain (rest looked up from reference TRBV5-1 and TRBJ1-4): KAGVTQTPRYLIKTRGQQVTLSCSPISGHRSVSWYQQTPGQGLQFLFEYFSETQRNKGNFPGRFSGRQFSNSRSEMNVSTLELGDSALYLCASSLQQGNEKLFFGSGTQLSVL.

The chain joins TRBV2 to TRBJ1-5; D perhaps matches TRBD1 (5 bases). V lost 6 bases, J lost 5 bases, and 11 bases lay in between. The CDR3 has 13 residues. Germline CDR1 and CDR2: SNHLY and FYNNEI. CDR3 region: CASRFGGDQPQHF. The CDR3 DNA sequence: TGTGCCAGCAGATTTGGAGGGGATCAGCCCCAGCATTTT.

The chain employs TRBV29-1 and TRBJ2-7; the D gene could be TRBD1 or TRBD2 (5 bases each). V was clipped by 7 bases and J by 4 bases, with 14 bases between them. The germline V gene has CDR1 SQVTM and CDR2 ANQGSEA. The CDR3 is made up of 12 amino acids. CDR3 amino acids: CSAGDQSYEQYF. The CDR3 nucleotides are TGCAGCGCCGGGGACCAGTCTTACGAGCAGTACTTC.

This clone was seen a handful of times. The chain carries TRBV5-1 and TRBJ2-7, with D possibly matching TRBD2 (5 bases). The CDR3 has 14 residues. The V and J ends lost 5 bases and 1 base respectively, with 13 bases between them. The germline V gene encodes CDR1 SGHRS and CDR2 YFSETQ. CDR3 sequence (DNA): TGCGCCAGCAGTTCGAATGAGGGATCCTACGAGCAGTACTTC. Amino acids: CASSSNEGSYEQYF.

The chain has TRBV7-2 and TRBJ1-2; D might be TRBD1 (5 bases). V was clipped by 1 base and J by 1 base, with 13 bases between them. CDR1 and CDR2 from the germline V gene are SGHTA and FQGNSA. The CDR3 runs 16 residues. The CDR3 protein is CASSLGSGRDNYGYTF. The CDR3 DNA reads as TGTGCCAGCAGCTTAGGGTCAGGCAGGGATAACTATGGCTACACCTTC. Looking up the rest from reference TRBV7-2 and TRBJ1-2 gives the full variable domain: GAGVSQSPSNKVTEKGKDVELRCDPISGHTALYWYRQSLGQGLEFLIYFQGNSAPDKSGLPSDRFSAERTGGSVSTLTIQRTQQEDSAVYLCASSLGSGRDNYGYTFGSGTRLTVV.

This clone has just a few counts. The CDR3 coding sequence is TGTGCCAGCAGGGACGAGCAAGGAAACACCATATATTTT. Amino acids: CASRDEQGNTIYF. This chain links TRBV21-1 with TRBJ1-3. TRBV21-1 is tagged as a pseudogene. The CDR3 contains 13 residues.

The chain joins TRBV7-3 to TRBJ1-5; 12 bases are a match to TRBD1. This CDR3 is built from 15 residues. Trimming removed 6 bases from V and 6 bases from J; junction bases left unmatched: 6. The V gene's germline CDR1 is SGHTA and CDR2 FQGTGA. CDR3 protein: CASSTGTGGIQPQHF. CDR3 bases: TGTGCCAGCAGTACCGGGACAGGGGGCATTCAGCCCCAGCATTTT. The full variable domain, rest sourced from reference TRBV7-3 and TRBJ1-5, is GAGVSQTPSNKVTEKGKYVELRCDPISGHTALYWYRQSLGQGPEFLIYFQGTGAADDSGLPNDRFFAVRPEGSVSTLKIQRTERGDSAVYLCASSTGTGGIQPQHFGDGTRLSIL.

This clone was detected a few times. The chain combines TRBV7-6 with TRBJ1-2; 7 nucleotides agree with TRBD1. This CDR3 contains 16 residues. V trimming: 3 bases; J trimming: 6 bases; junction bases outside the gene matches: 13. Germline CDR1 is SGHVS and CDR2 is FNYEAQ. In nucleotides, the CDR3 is TGTGCCAGCAGCTTTATTGGACAGGATACTTTGGATGGCTACACCTTC. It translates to CASSFIGQDTLDGYTF.

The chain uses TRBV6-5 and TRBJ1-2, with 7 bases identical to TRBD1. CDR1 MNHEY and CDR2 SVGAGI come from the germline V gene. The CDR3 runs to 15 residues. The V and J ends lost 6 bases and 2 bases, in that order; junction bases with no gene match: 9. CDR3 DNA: TGTGCCAGCAGCCCGACAGGGAGTGGAAACTATGGCTACACCTTC. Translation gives CASSPTGSGNYGYTF.

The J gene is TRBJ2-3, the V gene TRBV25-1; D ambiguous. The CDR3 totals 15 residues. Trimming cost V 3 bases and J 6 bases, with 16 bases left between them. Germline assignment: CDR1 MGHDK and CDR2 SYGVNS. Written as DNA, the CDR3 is TGTGCCAGCAGTGAGACCGGTTCTTATTGGGATACGCAGTATTTT. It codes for CASSETGSYWDTQYF. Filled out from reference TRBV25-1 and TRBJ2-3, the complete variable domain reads EADIYQTPRYLVIGTGKKITLECSQTMGHDKMYWYQQDPGMELHLIHYSYGVNSTEKGDLSSESTVSRIRTEHFPLTLESARPSHTSQYLCASSETGSYWDTQYFGPGTRLTVL.

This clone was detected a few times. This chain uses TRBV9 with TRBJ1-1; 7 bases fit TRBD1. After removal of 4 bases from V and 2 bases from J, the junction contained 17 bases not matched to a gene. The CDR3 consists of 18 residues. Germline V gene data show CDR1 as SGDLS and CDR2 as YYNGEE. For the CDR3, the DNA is TGTGCCAGCAGCTTAACCCCCGTTGGGGACAGTAGAAACACTGAAGCTTTCTTT. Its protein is CASSLTPVGDSRNTEAFF.

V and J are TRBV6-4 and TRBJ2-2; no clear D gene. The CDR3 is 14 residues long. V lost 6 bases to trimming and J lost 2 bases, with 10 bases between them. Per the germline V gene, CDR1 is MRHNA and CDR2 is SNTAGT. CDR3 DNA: TGTGCCAGCAGACCCTATGTTAACACCGGGGAGCTGTTTTTT. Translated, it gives CASRPYVNTGELFF.

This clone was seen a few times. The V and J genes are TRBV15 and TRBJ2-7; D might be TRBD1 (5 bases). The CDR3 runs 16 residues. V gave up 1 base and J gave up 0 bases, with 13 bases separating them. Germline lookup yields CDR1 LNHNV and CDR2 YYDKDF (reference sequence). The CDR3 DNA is TGTGCCACCAGCAGAGTCTTACAGGTTACCTCCTACGAGCAGTACTTC. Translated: CATSRVLQVTSYEQYF.

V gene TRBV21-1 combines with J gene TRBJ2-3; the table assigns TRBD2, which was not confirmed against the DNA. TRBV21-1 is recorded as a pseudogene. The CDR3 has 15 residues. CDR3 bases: TGTGCCAGCAGCAAAGATAGGGACTACGCAGATACGCAGTATTTT. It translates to CASSKDRDYADTQYF.

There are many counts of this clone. The CDR3 loop reads CASSLLTGNSNQPQHF. For the CDR3, the DNA is TGTGCCAGCAGTTTGTTGACAGGGAATAGCAATCAGCCCCAGCATTTT. The chain links TRBV28 to TRBJ1-5, with 7 bases matching TRBD1. From germline, CDR1 is MDHEN and CDR2 SYDVKM. V was clipped by 3 bases and J by 0 bases; unmatched bases: 5. The CDR3 contains 16 residues.

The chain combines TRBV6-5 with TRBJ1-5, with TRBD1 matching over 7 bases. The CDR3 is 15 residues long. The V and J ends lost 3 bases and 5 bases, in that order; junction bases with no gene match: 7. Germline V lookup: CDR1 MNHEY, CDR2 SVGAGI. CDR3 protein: CASSYGGGEDQPQHF. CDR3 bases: TGTGCCAGCAGTTATGGAGGGGGCGAGGATCAGCCCCAGCATTTT.

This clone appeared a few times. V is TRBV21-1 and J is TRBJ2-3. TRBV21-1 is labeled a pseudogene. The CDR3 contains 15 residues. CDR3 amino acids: CASSKELHSTDTQYF. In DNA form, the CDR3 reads TGTGCCAGCAGCAAAGAATTGCATAGCACAGATACGCAGTATTTT.

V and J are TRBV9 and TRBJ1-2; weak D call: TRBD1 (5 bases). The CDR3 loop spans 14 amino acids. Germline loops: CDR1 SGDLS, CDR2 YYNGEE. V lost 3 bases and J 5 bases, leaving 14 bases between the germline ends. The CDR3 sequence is CASSASGALYGYTF. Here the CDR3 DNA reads TGTGCCAGCAGCGCTTCCGGGGCATTATATGGCTACACCTTC.